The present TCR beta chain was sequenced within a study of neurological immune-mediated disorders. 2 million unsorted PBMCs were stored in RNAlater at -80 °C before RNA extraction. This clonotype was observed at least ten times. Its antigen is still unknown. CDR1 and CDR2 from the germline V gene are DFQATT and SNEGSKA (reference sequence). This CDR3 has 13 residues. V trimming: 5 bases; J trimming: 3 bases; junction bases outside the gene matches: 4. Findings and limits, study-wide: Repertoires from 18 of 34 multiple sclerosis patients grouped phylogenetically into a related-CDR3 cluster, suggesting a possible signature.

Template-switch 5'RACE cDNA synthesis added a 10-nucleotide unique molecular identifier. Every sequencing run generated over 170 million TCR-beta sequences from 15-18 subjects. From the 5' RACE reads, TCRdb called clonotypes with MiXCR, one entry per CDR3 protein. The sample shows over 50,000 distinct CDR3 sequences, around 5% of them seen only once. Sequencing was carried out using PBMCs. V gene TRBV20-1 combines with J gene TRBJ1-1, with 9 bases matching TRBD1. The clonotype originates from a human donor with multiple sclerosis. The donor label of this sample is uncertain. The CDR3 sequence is CSAHRGPDTEAFF. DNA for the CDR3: TGCAGTGCTCACAGGGGGCCCGACACTGAAGCTTTCTTT.